Described below is a single T cell receptor beta chain sequence and its context. This sample was taken from a study of blood T cell repertoires in COVID-19. CDR3 length equals 16 residues. The V gene's germline CDR1 is LGHNA and CDR2 YSLEER. V lost 0 bases, J lost 10 bases, and 16 bases lay in between. Assay: immunoSEQ multiplex PCR; the TCRdb copy retains only in-frame clones and omits some. The sample holds approximately 180,000 clones, 82% seen once. The chain carries TRBV4-3 and TRBJ1-6; D gene unclear. Material for sequencing was PBMCs or T cells enriched from blood (not recorded which). The TCR was taken from a woman aged 60 to 75 with acute COVID-19. CDR3 nucleotide sequence: TGCGCCAGCAGCCAAGATCAAGCACGACCGGGGTCACCCCTCCACTTT. Amino acids: CASSQDQARPGSPLHF.